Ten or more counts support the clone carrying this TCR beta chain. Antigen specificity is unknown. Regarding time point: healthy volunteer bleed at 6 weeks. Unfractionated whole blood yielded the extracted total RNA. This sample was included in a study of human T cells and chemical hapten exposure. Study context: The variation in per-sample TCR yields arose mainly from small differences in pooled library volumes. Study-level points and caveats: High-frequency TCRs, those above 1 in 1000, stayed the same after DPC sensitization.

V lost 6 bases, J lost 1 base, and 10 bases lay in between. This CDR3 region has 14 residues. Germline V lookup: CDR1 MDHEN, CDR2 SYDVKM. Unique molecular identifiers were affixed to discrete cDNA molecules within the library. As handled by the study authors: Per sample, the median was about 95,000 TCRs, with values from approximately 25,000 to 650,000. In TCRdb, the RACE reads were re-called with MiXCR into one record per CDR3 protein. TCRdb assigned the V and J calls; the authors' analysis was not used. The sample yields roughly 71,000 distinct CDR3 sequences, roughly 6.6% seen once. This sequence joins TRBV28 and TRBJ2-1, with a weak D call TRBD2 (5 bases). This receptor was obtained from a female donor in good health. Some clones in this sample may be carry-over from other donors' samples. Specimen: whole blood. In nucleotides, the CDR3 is TGTGCCAGCAGAGCGGTAGGGTCCTACAATGAGCAGTTCTTC. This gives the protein CASRAVGSYNEQFF.